The clone carrying this T cell receptor (beta chain) was observed a handful of times. What it recognizes is unknown. The sample comes from a study of identical twins. Study-level findings and limits: Excess sharing between twins was weaker in beta out-of-frame sequences. Cord blood beta clonotypes that were abundant carried fewer insertions, and memory repertoires showed no such trend. Excess low generation probability was seen in twin-shared out-of-frame alpha sequences.

TCRdb ran MiXCR on the 5' RACE reads and lists one entry per CDR3 protein. Among fewer than 800,000 distinct CDR3 sequences listed, under 8.5% were seen once. This sample was also put to use in a study of yellow fever vaccine responses in identical twins.

This TCR derives from a young woman in good health. The sequenced sample was PBMCs.

CDR3 region: CSSKGLGTWSDTQYF. In DNA, the CDR3 is TGCAGCTCTAAAGGGTTGGGGACTTGGTCAGATACGCAGTATTTT. V is TRBV29-1 and J is TRBJ2-3, with TRBD2 as a possible D gene (6 bases). Looked up from germline, CDR1 is SQVTM and CDR2 is ANQGSEA. This CDR3 comprises 15 residues. V was trimmed by 8 bases and J by 4 bases, leaving 22 bases between them.